This T cell receptor (beta chain) was identified during a study of T cell changes during pregnancy in multiple sclerosis. Germline V lookup: CDR1 MGHRA, CDR2 YSYEKL. The CDR3 has 14 residues. V was clipped by 4 bases and J by 4 bases; unmatched bases: 3. Clones were read by immunoSEQ multiplex PCR, and TCRdb kept only the in-frame ones, dropping some. The sample shows about 79,000 clones, 80% to 95% of them seen only once. The source material was peripheral blood, sampled in the second trimester of pregnancy. This TCR was recovered from a female donor in good health, enrolled as a control in a pregnancy study. V and J are TRBV4-1 and TRBJ1-1, with 10 bases aligning to TRBD1. In nucleotides, the CDR3 is TGCGCCAGCAGCCCAGGACAGGGGGTCACTGAAGCTTTCTTT. This gives the protein CASSPGQGVTEAFF.